These 24 T cell receptor beta chains originate from one sample sequenced in a study of cytomegalovirus exposure and HLA in healthy donors. This PCR relied on a set of 60 Vbeta primers and 13 Jbeta primers. Sequencing was performed with immunoSEQ multiplex PCR; in TCRdb, only in-frame clones are kept and a portion is missing. The sample has around 61,000 clones; around 62% are singletons. The sequencing input was PBMCs. These receptors all stem from a middle-aged man in good health and CMV-seropositive.

The chain combines TRBV5-6 with TRBJ1-6; tentatively, D is TRBD1 (5 bases). Germline V lookup: CDR1 SGHDT, CDR2 YYEEEE. This CDR3 region has 13 residues. The germline V and J ends were trimmed by 4 bases and 8 bases, with 10 bases remaining between them. The CDR3 is CASSLLTDSPLHF. The DNA of the CDR3 is TGTGCCAGCAGCCTACTGACAGATTCACCCCTCCACTTT. The full variable domain, rest sourced from reference TRBV5-6 and TRBJ1-6, is DAGVTQSPTHLIKTRGQQVTLRCSPKSGHDTVSWYQQALGQGPQFIFQYYEEEERQRGNFPDRFSGHQFPNYSSELNVNALLLGDSALYLCASSLLTDSPLHFGNGTRLTVT.

The V call is TRBV28, the J call TRBJ2-7, with D perhaps TRBD2 (6 bases). The ends were cut back, 2 bases at V and 6 bases at J, with 8 bases in the middle. Germline V gives CDR1 MDHEN, CDR2 SYDVKM. This CDR3 contains 12 residues. CDR3 nucleotide sequence: TGTGCCAGCAGTTTAGGGGGGTTCGAGCAGTACTTC. It codes for CASSLGGFEQYF.

The genes are TRBV19 and TRBJ2-7; 8 nucleotides match TRBD2. V was pared by 4 bases and J by 0 bases, with 5 bases of the junction left unmatched. The CDR3 is made up of 15 amino acids. The germline CDR1 and CDR2 sequences are LNHDA and SQIVND (reference sequence). This CDR3 is CASSKTSGSSYEQYF. In DNA form, the CDR3 reads TGTGCCAGTAGTAAAACTAGCGGTAGCTCCTACGAGCAGTACTTC.

This clone occurred a few times. This chain links TRBV7-9 with TRBJ2-1; perhaps TRBD2 as D (5 bases). Trimming stripped 5 bases from V and 4 bases from J, with 15 bases between. CDR1 and CDR2 (germline): SEHNR, FQNEAQ (reference sequence). This CDR3 contains 15 residues. Written as DNA, the CDR3 is TGTGCCAGCAGCCCCACCACTAGTCCTTACAATGAGCAGTTCTTC. As protein: CASSPTTSPYNEQFF.

This chain uses TRBV1 with TRBJ2-2; the table calls TRBD2, which could not be checked here. TRBV1 is noted as a pseudogene. This CDR3 has 20 residues. This CDR3 reads CTSSQPYQGLAQHFTGELFF. The DNA for the CDR3 is TGCACCAGCAGCCAGCCCTACCAGGGACTAGCCCAACATTTCACCGGGGAGCTGTTTTTT.

The chain uses TRBV5-1 and TRBJ1-2; 8 positions agree with TRBD1. Trimming took 4 bases from V and 6 from J; bases not matched to a gene: 5. The CDR3 totals 13 residues. The germline CDR1 and CDR2 sequences are SGHRS and YFSETQ. For the CDR3, the DNA is TGCGCCAGCAGCCGGGGACAGGAGGATGGCTACACCTTC. Amino acid sequence: CASSRGQEDGYTF.

Here the CDR3 DNA reads TGCGCCAGCAGCTCGGGACTAGCGGGGATTACAGATACGCAGTATTTT. Amino acids: CASSSGLAGITDTQYF. V is TRBV5-1 and J is TRBJ2-3; 13 bases align to TRBD2. After removal of 3 bases from V and 3 bases from J, the junction contained 4 bases not matched to a gene. In germline, CDR1 is SGHRS, CDR2 YFSETQ. This CDR3 contains 16 residues.

J is TRBJ2-5 and V is TRBV7-9, with D perhaps TRBD1 (6 bases). This CDR3 comprises 14 residues. The germline V and J ends were trimmed by 5 bases and 4 bases, with 14 bases remaining between them. The V gene's germline CDR1 is SEHNR and CDR2 FQNEAQ (reference sequence). The CDR3 DNA sequence: TGTGCCAGCAGCCCGGGTAGGGGGAGAGAGACCCAGTACTTC. Its protein product is CASSPGRGRETQYF.

This chain connects TRBV4-3 to TRBJ1-1; the D is unclear. The germline V and J ends were trimmed by 1 base and 5 bases, with 8 bases remaining between them. The CDR3 length is 13 residues. The germline V gene encodes CDR1 LGHNA and CDR2 YSLEER. CDR3 loop: CASSQGSGTEAFF. CDR3 DNA sequence: TGCGCCAGCAGCCAAGGATCGGGGACTGAAGCTTTCTTT.

The rearrangement uses TRBV7-2 and TRBJ1-4, with 7 bases that match TRBD1. The CDR3 is 15 residues long. Germline-derived CDR1 and CDR2 are SGHTA and FQGNSA. The V and J ends lost 0 bases and 7 bases, in that order; junction bases with no gene match: 5. Here the CDR3 reads CASSLAIQGGEKLFF. CDR3 nucleotides: TGTGCCAGCAGCTTAGCGATCCAGGGGGGTGAAAAACTGTTTTTT. Looking up the rest from reference TRBV7-2 and TRBJ1-4 gives the full variable domain: GAGVSQSPSNKVTEKGKDVELRCDPISGHTALYWYRQSLGQGLEFLIYFQGNSAPDKSGLPSDRFSAERTGGSVSTLTIQRTQQEDSAVYLCASSLAIQGGEKLFFGSGTQLSVL.

This chain joins TRBV4-1 and TRBJ2-7; D perhaps matches TRBD2 (6 bases). The CDR3 spans 16 residues. Trimming took off 3 bases at V and 0 bases at J, with 15 bases between the two ends. Germline assignment: CDR1 MGHRA and CDR2 YSYEKL. CDR3 sequence reads: CASSQVSGYSSYEQYF. As DNA, the CDR3 is TGCGCCAGCAGCCAGGTCAGCGGGTACAGCTCCTACGAGCAGTACTTC.

This chain links TRBV6-5 with TRBJ2-1; D unclear. The CDR3 runs to 16 residues. The germline gives CDR1 MNHEY, CDR2 SVGAGI. Trimming pared 0 bases from V and 0 bases from J, leaving 9 bases between. The CDR3: CASSYSWRSSYNEQFF. DNA for the CDR3: TGTGCCAGCAGTTACTCCTGGCGGAGCTCCTACAATGAGCAGTTCTTC.

The chain employs TRBV5-1 and TRBJ2-3, with D possibly matching TRBD2 (5 bases). V lost 3 bases and J 3 bases, leaving 14 bases between the germline ends. CDR3 size: 15 residues. Germline V gene data show CDR1 as SGHRS and CDR2 as YFSETQ. CDR3 sequence: CASSSGNGRTDTQYF. The DNA of the CDR3 is TGCGCCAGCAGCTCCGGGAATGGGAGAACAGATACGCAGTATTTT.

This clone was recorded only once. The V call is TRBV19, the J call TRBJ2-7; a weak D match, TRBD1 (5 bases). The germline CDR1 and CDR2 sequences are LNHDA and SQIVND (reference sequence). The CDR3 contains 15 residues. V lost 0 bases to trimming and J lost 2 bases, with 11 bases between them. CDR3 residues: CASSIDTGRTYEQYF. Written as DNA, the CDR3 is TGTGCCAGTAGTATAGATACAGGAAGGACCTACGAGCAGTACTTC.

V and J are TRBV7-9 and TRBJ2-7; TRBD2 agrees at 8 bases. J lost 1 base, V lost 5 bases, and 10 bases had no gene match. Germline V gene data show CDR1 as SEHNR and CDR2 as FQNEAQ (reference sequence). CDR3 length: 16 amino acids. CDR3 amino acids: CASSTDLLAVSYEQYF. The CDR3 region has the DNA TGTGCCAGCAGCACCGACTTACTAGCGGTTTCCTACGAGCAGTACTTC.

A few counts support this clone. V usage is TRBV27 and J usage is TRBJ1-1; tentative D call: TRBD1 (6 bases). Germline values: CDR1 MNHEY, CDR2 SMNVEV (reference sequence). The CDR3 is 15 amino acids. Deletions cut 5 bases from V and 3 bases from J, with 16 bases between. CDR3 in DNA: TGTGCCAGCAGTACATCAGGGGTCCCGGACACTGAAGCTTTCTTT. Its protein is CASSTSGVPDTEAFF.

The chain has TRBV7-8 and TRBJ1-1, with 7 bases identical to TRBD1. The CDR3 covers 14 residues. Germline CDR1 SGHVS, CDR2 FQNEAQ. Germline trimming cut 5 bases from V and 1 base from J; bases unmatched to any gene: 4. CDR3 nucleotides: TGTGCCAGCAGCCCCAGGGGGAAGAACACTGAAGCTTTCTTT. It specifies CASSPRGKNTEAFF. The full variable domain, in which reference TRBV7-8 and TRBJ1-1 provide the parts outside the CDR3, is GAGVSQSPRYKVAKRGQDVALRCDPISGHVSLFWYQQALGQGPEFLTYFQNEAQLDKSGLPSDRFFAERPEGSVSTLKIQRTQQEDSAVYLCASSPRGKNTEAFFGQGTRLTVV.

This clone was recorded only once. The chain joins TRBV6-6 to TRBJ1-5, with D possibly being TRBD1 (6 bases). The CDR3 totals 15 residues. CDR1 and CDR2 (germline): MNHNY, SVGAGI (reference sequence). V was clipped by 7 bases and J by 3 bases, with 16 bases between them. The CDR3 DNA sequence: TGTGCCAGCACGTTCGGGACAAGTTCCAATCAGCCCCAGCATTTT. It encodes CASTFGTSSNQPQHF.

V is TRBV30 and J is TRBJ2-1; 9 nucleotides align to TRBD2. Trimming took 4 bases from V and 0 from J; bases not matched to a gene: 4. The CDR3 consists of 15 residues. The germline V gene has CDR1 GTSNPN and CDR2 SVGIG (reference sequence). For the CDR3, the DNA is TGTGCCTGGACTAGCGGGACCAGCTCCTACAATGAGCAGTTCTTC. It translates to CAWTSGTSSYNEQFF.

The rearrangement links TRBV16 to TRBJ1-1; D unclear. This CDR3 is built from 14 residues. CDR1 is KGHSY, CDR2 FQNENV, per germline. Trimming cost V 0 bases and J 1 base, with 6 bases left between them. For the CDR3, the DNA is TGTGCCAGCAGCCAATCGGGCAGGAACACTGAAGCTTTCTTT. Translated, it gives CASSQSGRNTEAFF.

This clone came up a few times. The chain links TRBV6-6 to TRBJ1-1, with TRBD1 identical over 9 bases. The CDR3 length is 14 residues. Germline-derived CDR1 and CDR2 are MNHNY and SVGAGI (reference sequence). J was trimmed by 5 bases and V by 6 bases; bases with no gene match: 7. The chain's CDR3 is CASRPGQGMTEAFF. In DNA, the CDR3 is TGTGCCAGCAGGCCAGGACAGGGGATGACTGAAGCTTTCTTT.

The J gene is TRBJ1-6, the V gene TRBV7-6, with 7 positions matching TRBD1. CDR3 length: 17 amino acids. Germline values: CDR1 SGHVS, CDR2 FNYEAQ. V shed 4 bases, J shed 7 bases, and the junction held 13 bases outside the gene matches. The CDR3 here is CASSYQKGQVQNSPLHF. For the CDR3, the DNA is TGTGCCAGCAGCTATCAAAAAGGACAGGTCCAAAATTCACCCCTCCACTTT.

The V and J genes are TRBV6-5 and TRBJ1-6; tentatively, D is TRBD1 (5 bases). The V and J ends lost 0 bases and 10 bases respectively, with 16 bases between them. Germline V gene lookup returns CDR1 MNHEY and CDR2 SVGAGI. The CDR3 extends over 16 amino acids. In DNA form, the CDR3 reads TGTGCCAGCAGTTACTCAGGGGCACCAGCTGGCTCACCCCTCCACTTT. Amino acids: CASSYSGAPAGSPLHF.

V and J are TRBV10-3 and TRBJ2-7; 11 nucleotides match TRBD2. With 3 bases clipped from V and 6 bases from J, the junction kept 7 bases outside the gene matches. Per germline, CDR1 ENHRY and CDR2 SYGVKD. There are 15 residues in the CDR3. The CDR3 region has the DNA TGTGCCATCAGTGAAGGCCTAGCGGGAGGTTCCGAGCAGTACTTC. As protein: CAISEGLAGGSEQYF.